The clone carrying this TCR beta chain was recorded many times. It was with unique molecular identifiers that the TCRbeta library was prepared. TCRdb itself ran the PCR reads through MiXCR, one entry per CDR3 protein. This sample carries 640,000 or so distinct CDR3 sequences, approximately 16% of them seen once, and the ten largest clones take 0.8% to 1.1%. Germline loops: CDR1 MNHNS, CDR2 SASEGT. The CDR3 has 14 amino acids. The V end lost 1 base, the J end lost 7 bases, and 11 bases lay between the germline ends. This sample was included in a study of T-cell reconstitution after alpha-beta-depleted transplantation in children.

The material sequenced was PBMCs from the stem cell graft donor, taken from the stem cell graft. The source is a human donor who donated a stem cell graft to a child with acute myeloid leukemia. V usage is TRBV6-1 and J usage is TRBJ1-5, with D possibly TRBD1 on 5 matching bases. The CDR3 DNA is TGTGCCAGCAGTGAAGGTGGGGGGTCCCAGCCCCAGCATTTT. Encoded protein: CASSEGGGSQPQHF.